Reported below is one T cell receptor beta chain. What antigen it recognizes has not been identified. The sample holds no much larger clone one base away, and base qualities are not on file. Using the deep immunoSEQ assay, multiplex PCR amplified TCR CDR3 regions from genomic DNA. Genomic DNA extracted from each cell subset was distributed evenly over all wells of several immunoSEQ 96-well plates, and each plate served as one replicate. Each replicate PCR for sorted subsets received about 200 ng genomic DNA, equal to roughly 30,000 T cell genomes. The purified libraries were quantified using a Qubit 3.0 fluorometer, sized with a Bioanalyzer 2100, and then quantified again using the KAPA Library Quantification kit. Every immunoSEQ 96-well plate was sequenced on a dedicated single-read 150-cycle Illumina NextSeq 550 flow cell. Per the source publication's procedure: Because the immunoSEQ output included only junctional sequences and no quality scores, the filtering could not be the same as the filtering used for full-length reads. Sequences were annotated with PyIR, a Python wrapper for IgBLAST v1.9, and V/J genes and CDR3 were assigned using IMGT germline references. Any read was removed if the V/J assignment was weak (E-value above 1e-6), the CDR3 was missing, or the read contained stop codons, out-of-frame junctions, or ambiguous translated residues. V3J clonotypes were defined by identical inferred V gene, J gene, and CDR3 amino acid sequence. Percentage overlap between repertoires was calculated by dividing the number of shared unique clonotypes by the size of the smaller repertoire. Three approaches were used to assess repertoire richness: RTK rarefaction, the Chao1 estimator, and Recon v2.1 estimates of unobserved clonotypes. Generation probabilities were computed with OLGA for all TCRbeta clonotypes obtained by the gDNA method from a handful of donors. TCRdb took over this immuneACCESS table, retaining in-frame rearrangements with V and J assigned. Such tables are incomplete; in checked studies, under half of the missing clones stem from an unresolved V gene, and the remainder is unexplained. For V, J and clone size, that table is used; D and trimming come from the DNA. This sample lists more than 1 million clones; roughly 74% were detected once. The ten largest make up 0.5% to 0.6% of the sample.

The sample comes from a study of shared clonotypes between healthy human individuals (dated by TCRdb to the early 2020s). In the study overall: Two women and three men aged 18 to 49 years were included in the cohort. The study deeply sequenced blood TCR repertoires of five healthy adults to estimate repertoire size and the extent of clonotype sharing between individuals. To increase sequencing depth and limit assay-specific biases, TCR repertoire library preparation and sequencing were carried out by different laboratories using diverse techniques. Leukapheresis yielded between about 0.85 and 10 billion PBMCs per donor. Per donor, three plates each were used for CD4 naive and CD4 memory, two for CD8 naive, and one for CD8 memory.

Paper-wide results and their limitations: Estimated clonotype richness was generally larger for naive than for memory subsets. The small number of donors limited the genetic and exposure-history diversity represented. About 4.5% of naive CD4, 3.5% of naive CD8, roughly 2.4% of memory CD4, and over 0.35% of memory CD8 clonotypes were shared across a few donors. Compared with non-shared clonotypes, the clonotypes found in all four sorted-subset donors had higher generation probabilities. Only blood was sampled, and tissue TCR repertoires likely differ from those in blood. Even with the large sequencing depth, rarefaction of the sorted-subset datasets indicated that sequencing was incomplete. Based on pairwise subsampling, the degree of clonotype sharing among donors was expected to be affected by sequencing depth.

Donors were healthy HIV-negative adults with no recently reported acute infections or vaccinations. All donors were Caucasian adults living in Nashville, Tennessee, USA. CD4+ T cells were enriched by magnetic negative selection, after which naive cells were positively selected on CD45RA and the negative fraction was taken as the memory subset. After blood collection by leukapheresis, PBMCs were isolated using Ficoll-Histopaque density gradient centrifugation and then cryopreserved in the vapor phase of liquid nitrogen. Analytical flow cytometry was used to check the purity and quantity of every magnetically sorted T cell population. Genomic DNA was isolated from each sorted fraction and quantified by UV absorbance on a Nanodrop 2000c. Its CDR3 holds 15 amino acids, cysteine through phenylalanine. Just the 45-base CDR3 DNA is kept, in frame starting at base 1. For CDR1 and CDR2, the germline V gene lists MNHNS and SASEGT. V and J are trimmed by 2 bases and 6 bases, and the gene matches miss 8 bases of the junction.

The chain links TRBV6-1 with TRBJ2-7, with 9 bases in between that match TRBD1. Sequenced sample: memory CD4+ T cells from PBMCs. What the cell subset or site label conveys for this sample: CD45RA-negative fraction. The TCR was taken from a young man in good health. Some clones in this sample may be carry-over from other donors' samples. The nucleotides are TGTGCCAGCAGTGAACCGGGACAGGGTGCGGGCGAGCAGTACTTC. This translates into CASSEPGQGAGEQYF.